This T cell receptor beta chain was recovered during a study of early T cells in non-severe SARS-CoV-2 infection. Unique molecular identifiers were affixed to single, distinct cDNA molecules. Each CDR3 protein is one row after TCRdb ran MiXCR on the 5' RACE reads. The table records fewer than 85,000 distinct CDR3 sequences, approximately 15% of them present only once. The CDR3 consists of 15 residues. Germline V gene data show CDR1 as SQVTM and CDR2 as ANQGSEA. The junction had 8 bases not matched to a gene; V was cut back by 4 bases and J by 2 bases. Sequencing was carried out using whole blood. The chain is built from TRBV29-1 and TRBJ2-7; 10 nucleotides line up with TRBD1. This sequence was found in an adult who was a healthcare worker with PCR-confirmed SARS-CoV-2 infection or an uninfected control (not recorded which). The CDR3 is CSVAKGTGAPYEQYF. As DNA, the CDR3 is TGCAGCGTTGCAAAAGGGACAGGGGCTCCCTACGAGCAGTACTTC.